Following are 19 T cell receptor beta chains from one sample sequenced in a study of TIL therapy for anti-PD-1-resistant metastatic lung cancer. This was the immunoSEQ v3 assay. TCRdb's copy holds only in-frame clones and misses some; the assay was immunoSEQ multiplex PCR. There are about 6,300 clones in the sample; 66% occur only once, and around a sixth lies in the top ten. Time point denoted: pre-treatment sample, taken before nivolumab and TIL therapy. The tumor samples were excised metastases, mostly pleural nodules or supraclavicular lymph nodes. The source was tumor tissue, collected at baseline. Every receptor here comes from a person between 30 and 80 years old with non-small cell lung cancer.

The rearrangement joins TRBV6-5 to TRBJ2-7; tentative D call: TRBD1 (7 bases). Trimming removed 10 bases from V and 0 bases from J, with 16 bases in between. The CDR3 covers 14 residues. The germline gives CDR1 MNHEY, CDR2 SVGAGI. The CDR3 protein is CATSRRGASYEQYV. In nucleotides, the CDR3 is TGTGCCACCTCCCGCAGGGGGGCCTCCTACGAGCAGTACGTC.

CDR3 sequence reads: CASSQAPGQGASNQPQHF. CDR3 DNA: TGCGCCAGCAGCCAAGCCCCGGGACAGGGGGCGAGCAATCAGCCCCAGCATTTT. The V gene is TRBV4-1, the J gene TRBJ1-5; 12 positions match TRBD1. The CDR3 runs to 18 residues. After removal of 1 base from V and 1 base from J, the junction contained 5 bases not matched to a gene. Germline V gene sequence: CDR1 MGHRA, CDR2 YSYEKL.

This chain uses TRBV19 with TRBJ1-1; D is uncertain. V gave up 3 bases and J gave up 12 bases, with 17 bases separating them. The germline gives CDR1 LNHDA, CDR2 SQIVND (reference sequence). This CDR3 contains 13 residues. Here the CDR3 DNA reads TGTGCCAGTAGTATGTCGGGTAGGGCAGCACCTTTCTTT. Translating it yields CASSMSGRAAPFF.

The rearrangement links TRBV30 to TRBJ2-6, with D unresolved. Germline loops: CDR1 GTSNPN, CDR2 SVGIG (reference sequence). This CDR3 is 15 amino acids long. The V and J ends lost 0 bases and 0 bases respectively, with 6 bases between them. The CDR3 region has the DNA TGTGCCTGGAGTGTTGGGCTCTCTGGGGCCAACGTCCTGACTTTC. Translation: CAWSVGLSGANVLTF. Filled out from reference TRBV30 and TRBJ2-6, the complete variable domain reads SQTIHQWPATLVQPVGSPLSLECTVEGTSNPNLYWYRQAAGRGLQLLFYSVGIGQISSEVPQNLSASRPQDRQFILSSKKLLLSDSGFYLCAWSVGLSGANVLTFGAGSRLTVL.

This clone was seen a few times. The rearrangement links TRBV19 to TRBJ1-2; D remains unclear. The CDR3 is 15 residues long. V gave up 6 bases and J gave up 2 bases, with 16 bases separating them. The V gene's germline CDR1 is LNHDA and CDR2 SQIVND (reference sequence). CDR3 amino acids: CASSISGSTNYGYTF. For the CDR3, the DNA is TGTGCCAGTAGCATCTCAGGTAGCACCAACTATGGCTACACCTTC.

This rearrangement joins TRBV6-5 to TRBJ1-2; D ambiguous. There are 11 residues in the CDR3. The germline V and J ends were trimmed by 3 bases and 6 bases, with 5 bases remaining between them. The V gene's germline CDR1 is MNHEY and CDR2 SVGAGI. CDR3 sequence: CASSYYHGYTF. The DNA of the CDR3 is TGTGCCAGCAGTTATTATCATGGCTACACCTTC.

The V gene is TRBV12-3 or TRBV12-4, the J gene TRBJ1-2; 9 positions match TRBD1. V dropped 4 bases and J dropped 7; count of bases not matched to a gene: 1. The CDR3 is 12 amino acids. In DNA form, the CDR3 reads TGTGCCAGCAGTTCGGACAGGGGTGGCTACACCTTC. Its protein product is CASSSDRGGYTF.

This clone was observed once. Here the CDR3 DNA reads TGTGCCAGCAGGACGGGGGGCGGCTCCTACAATGAGCAGTTCTTC. The encoded protein is CASRTGGGSYNEQFF. This chain uses TRBV2 with TRBJ2-1; weak D call: TRBD2 (7 bases). The CDR3 loop spans 15 amino acids. V lost 6 bases, J lost 0 bases, and 12 bases lay in between. Looked up from germline, CDR1 is SNHLY and CDR2 is FYNNEI. The variable domain in full, with the rest retrieved from reference TRBV2 and TRBJ2-1, is EPEVTQTPSHQVTQMGQEVILRCVPISNHLYFYWYRQILGQKVEFLVSFYNNEISEKSEIFDDQFSVERPDGSNFTLKIRSTKLEDSAMYFCASRTGGGSYNEQFFGPGTRLTVL.

In its sample, this clone ranks as medium-sized. The chain carries TRBV10-3 and TRBJ1-1; D remains unclear. V lost 5 bases to trimming and J lost 0 bases, with 4 bases between them. This CDR3 comprises 12 residues. Germline V gene sequence: CDR1 ENHRY, CDR2 SYGVKD. The CDR3 sequence is CAISQVNTEAFF. The CDR3 bases are TGTGCCATCAGTCAAGTGAACACTGAAGCTTTCTTT.

The chain is built from TRBV30 and TRBJ1-4; D is possibly TRBD1 (6 bases). CDR3 length: 15 residues. Germline V gives CDR1 GTSNPN, CDR2 SVGIG (reference sequence). V lost 6 bases and J lost 1, with 15 bases in between. The CDR3 protein is CACHPGHRTNEKLFF. CDR3 coding DNA: TGTGCCTGCCACCCGGGACACCGAACTAATGAAAAACTGTTTTTT.

The gene calls are TRBV19 and TRBJ2-3, with D possibly matching TRBD1 (5 bases). CDR1 and CDR2 from the germline V gene are LNHDA and SQIVND (reference sequence). With 5 bases removed from V and 6 bases from J, the gap between germline ends came to 21 bases. This CDR3 has 16 residues. In DNA, the CDR3 is TGTGCCAGTAGTTCCCAGAGACAGCTGTGGTCCGATACGCAGTATTTT. Translated: CASSSQRQLWSDTQYF.

This clone showed up just a few times. This chain uses TRBV13 with TRBJ1-6; D unresolved. The ends were cut back, 4 bases at V and 7 bases at J, with 14 bases in the middle. CDR3 length equals 15 residues. The germline gives CDR1 PRHDT, CDR2 FYEKMQ (reference sequence). The CDR3 DNA sequence: TGTGCCAGCAGCTCGAGGTTCTTCGCGAATTCACCCCTCCACTTT. Translated, it gives CASSSRFFANSPLHF.

This chain links TRBV5-5 with TRBJ1-5, with 7 nucleotides matching TRBD1. With 1 base clipped from V and 0 bases from J, the junction kept 7 bases outside the gene matches. The CDR3 loop spans 17 amino acids. CDR1 and CDR2 (germline): SGHKS, YYEKEE (reference sequence). The CDR3 reads CASSLTGAPYSNQPQHF. DNA of the CDR3: TGTGCCAGCAGCTTGACAGGGGCGCCTTATAGCAATCAGCCCCAGCATTTT.

This chain connects TRBV30 to TRBJ1-2; 7 positions agree with TRBD1. Trimming took 2 bases from V and 12 from J; bases not matched to a gene: 6. This CDR3 is 11 amino acids long. The V gene's germline CDR1 is GTSNPN and CDR2 SVGIG (reference sequence). The CDR3 region has the DNA TGTGCCTGGAGTTGGGAGGGGGCGAACACCTTC. Translating it yields CAWSWEGANTF.

By frequency in the sample, this clone is large. The chain joins TRBV6-4 to TRBJ2-1; D is tentatively TRBD1 or TRBD2 (5 bases each). Trimming took 3 bases from V and 10 from J, leaving 10 bases between them. This CDR3 contains 12 residues. Germline V CDR1 and CDR2: MRHNA, SNTAGT. The CDR3 bases are TGTGCCAGCAGTGATAATTGGGGGGAGCAGTTCTTC. Protein product: CASSDNWGEQFF.

The V gene is TRBV18, the J gene TRBJ2-1; a possible D gene is TRBD2 (6 bases). Trimming removed 0 bases from V and 6 bases from J, with 12 bases in between. The CDR3 spans 15 residues. Germline V gene data show CDR1 as KGHSH and CDR2 as LQKENI. The CDR3 protein is CASSPPSVTSNEQFF. CDR3 bases: TGTGCCAGCTCACCACCGTCAGTGACTAGCAATGAGCAGTTCTTC.

The chain has TRBV5-1 and TRBJ2-5; 8 bases align to TRBD2. Germline V gene lookup returns CDR1 SGHRS and CDR2 YFSETQ. The CDR3 consists of 16 residues. V lost 0 bases, J lost 4 bases, and 8 bases stayed unmatched. CDR3 sequence: CASSLVRAGDRETQYF. CDR3 coding DNA: TGCGCCAGCAGCTTGGTAAGAGCGGGAGACAGAGAGACCCAGTACTTC.

The chain couples TRBV5-6 to TRBJ2-3; 11 nucleotides line up with TRBD2. The J segment lost 6 bases and the V segment lost 1 base, leaving 4 bases of the junction unmatched. Germline V gene lookup returns CDR1 SGHDT and CDR2 YYEEEE. The length of the CDR3 is 15 residues. CDR3 in DNA: TGTGCCAGCAGCTTGTTCCTAGCGGGGGGTGATACGCAGTATTTT. It translates to CASSLFLAGGDTQYF.

The chain carries TRBV7-8 and TRBJ1-2; no clear D. CDR3 length equals 13 residues. Trimming left V 5 bases short and J 4 bases short, with 11 bases between. Per germline, CDR1 SGHVS and CDR2 FQNEAQ. The CDR3 spells CASSPSFSYGYTF. CDR3 DNA sequence: TGTGCCAGCAGCCCTAGTTTCTCCTATGGCTACACCTTC.